The source of this T cell receptor beta chain is a study of cytomegalovirus exposure and HLA in healthy donors. Study results and limitations: Testing in vitro showed a few CMV-associated chains specific for CMV antigens. Across donors, most TCRs were seen rarely, yet some public ones were widespread. Cytomegalovirus association was assigned to approximately 160 TCR beta chains.

Details on this clone: Its antigen is still unknown.

V shed 10 bases, J shed 9 bases, and the junction held 8 bases outside the gene matches. CDR1 and CDR2 (germline): MDHEN, SYDVKM. The CDR3 totals 13 residues. Vbeta (60) and Jbeta (13) primers were used in the PCR. Sequencing was performed with immunoSEQ multiplex PCR; in TCRdb, only in-frame clones are kept and a portion is missing. The data contain 130,000 to 150,000 clones, roughly 76% of them singletons. Sequences were obtained from PBMCs. The chain joins TRBV28 to TRBJ1-6, with 8 bases lining up with TRBD1. The source is a woman younger than 45 in good health and CMV-seronegative. CDR3 loop: CATDTTGVSPLHF. The CDR3 DNA reads as TGTGCCACCGACACGACAGGGGTTTCACCCCTCCACTTT.